This T cell receptor beta chain was observed in a study of tumor-infiltrating lymphocytes in glioblastoma multiforme (dated by TCRdb to between 2016 and 2019). Concerning the study at large: To find out whether intratumoral genomic heterogeneity fosters TIL diversity, the study jointly investigated somatic mutations, TIL diversity and immune response activity.

The investigation overall reported the following: The authors noted that sorting T cells into functional subsets, which was not done in this study, would be a future improvement. Generalizability was limited because only one glioblastoma patient was included in the TCR and somatic mutation analysis. Because T cells carry unequal numbers of TCR transcripts, RNA-based TCR sequencing may distort clone frequencies.

TCRB libraries were built from RNA via three nested multiplex PCR rounds using a modified ARM-PCR protocol with multiple V-beta primers and a C-beta primer. TCRB-specific cDNA was synthesized from roughly 0.5 ug total RNA with ProtoScript II Reverse Transcriptase and a C-beta primer. The description of the TCRB libraries did not include any unique molecular identifiers. In the third PCR, barcodes and adapters were added over approximately 24 cycles with Deep VentR (exo-) polymerase, and the 250-500 bp bands were then gel purified. An Illumina HiSeq 2500 was used to sequence the TCRB libraries with 250 bp paired-end reads. On the authors' methods: Trimmomatic was used to clean reads, FLASH to merge reads, MiGEC to assign V, D and J segments, and VDJtools to perform the analysis. VDJtools was used to calculate the Shannon-Wiener diversity index, which quantified repertoire diversity. TCRdb ran its own pipeline on the public reads, namely fastp trimming at Q25 and MiXCR clone calling, and kept in-frame beta chains. Each CDR3 protein gets just one entry, which takes the most common genes and DNA from the rows behind it. V and J calls and clone size were set by TCRdb, not the authors. Within this sample are some 11,000 distinct CDR3 sequences, with approximately 71% of them counted one time only. The ten largest clones take up 30% to 45% of the sample.

V is pruned by 2 bases and J by 7 bases, leaving 5 bases of the junction without a gene match. The CDR3 measures 16 amino acids from cysteine to phenylalanine. The kept DNA is CDR3 alone, 48 bases in frame from the first base. The germline V gene supplies CDR1 SGDLS and CDR2 YYNGEE. Turning to this clonotype: This clone's antigen is unknown. Base qualities are not recorded, but no much larger clone differs from it by a single base.

The AllPrep DNA/RNA mini kit was used to purify genomic DNA and total RNA simultaneously from each of the 10 or so tumor samples. All RNA had OD 260/280 ratios above 1.9 and RNA integrity numbers above 6.5. The sequence links TRBV9 to TRBJ2-2, and 13 junctional nucleotides match TRBD2. The sequenced sample consisted of brain tumor tissue. The source of this sequence is a male donor with glioblastoma. The nucleotide sequence is TGTGCCAGCAGCGTCGGGACTAGCGGGATGGTCGGGGAGCTGTTTTTT. The resulting protein is CASSVGTSGMVGELFF.